This T cell receptor (beta chain) was sequenced for a study of cytomegalovirus exposure and HLA in healthy donors. Trimming cost V 0 bases and J 4 bases, with 10 bases left between them. The CDR3 sequence is 14 residues long. From germline, CDR1 is SGHRS and CDR2 YFSETQ. Primers included in the PCR were 60 Vbeta and 13 Jbeta primers. Produced via immunoSEQ multiplex PCR; TCRdb's table is partial and in-frame only. The table records about 98,000 clones, about 80% of them present only once. The sequenced sample was PBMCs. The TCR sequence derives from a female donor in good health and CMV-seropositive. The V call is TRBV5-1, the J call TRBJ1-2, with D perhaps TRBD1 (6 bases). The CDR3 sequence: CASSLEGQTYGYTF. CDR3 in DNA: TGCGCCAGCAGCTTGGAGGGACAAACCTATGGCTACACCTTC.